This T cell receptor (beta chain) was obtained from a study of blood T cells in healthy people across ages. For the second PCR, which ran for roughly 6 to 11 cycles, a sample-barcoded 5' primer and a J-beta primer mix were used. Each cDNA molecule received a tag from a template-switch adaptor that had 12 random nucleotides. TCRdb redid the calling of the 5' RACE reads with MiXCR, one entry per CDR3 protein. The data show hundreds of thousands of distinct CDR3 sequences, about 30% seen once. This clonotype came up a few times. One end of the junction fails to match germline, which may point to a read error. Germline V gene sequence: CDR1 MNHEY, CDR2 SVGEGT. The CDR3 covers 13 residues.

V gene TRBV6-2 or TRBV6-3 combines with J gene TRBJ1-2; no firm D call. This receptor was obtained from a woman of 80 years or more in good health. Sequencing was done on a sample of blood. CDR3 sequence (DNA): TGTGCCAGCAGCTCCACCGAACTCTATGGCTACATCTTC. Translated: CASSSTELYGYIF.